This T cell receptor (beta chain) originates from a study of T cell repertoires and HLA-DP antigens. Germline values: CDR1 SGHTA, CDR2 FQGNSA. This CDR3 region has 12 residues. With 8 bases removed from V and 7 bases from J, the gap between germline ends came to 14 bases. Details on this clone: The antigen is unknown.

Profiled with immunoSEQ multiplex PCR; TCRdb holds only in-frame clones, not every one. The data contain 65,000 to 95,000 clones, around three quarters of them singletons. This receptor was obtained from a man aged 55-75 years in good health and CMV-seronegative. The sequenced material came from CD4+ T cells from PBMCs. The V call is TRBV7-2, the J call TRBJ1-2; D gene uncertain. CDR3 sequence: CASLLGYSGYTF. In DNA form, the CDR3 reads TGTGCCAGCCTCCTGGGGTACTCTGGCTACACCTTC.